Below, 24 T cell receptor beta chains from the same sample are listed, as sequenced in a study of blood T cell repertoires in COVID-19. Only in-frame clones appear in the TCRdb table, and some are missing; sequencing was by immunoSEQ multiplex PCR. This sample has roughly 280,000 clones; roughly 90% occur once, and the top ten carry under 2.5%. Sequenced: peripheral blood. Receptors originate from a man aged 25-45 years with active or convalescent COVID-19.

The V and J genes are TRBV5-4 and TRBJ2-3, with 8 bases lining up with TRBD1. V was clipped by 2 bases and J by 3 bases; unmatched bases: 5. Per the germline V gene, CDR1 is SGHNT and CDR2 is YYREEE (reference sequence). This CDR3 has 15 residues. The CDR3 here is CASSFRDRPTDTQYF. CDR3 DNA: TGTGCCAGCAGCTTTAGGGACAGGCCGACAGATACGCAGTATTTT.

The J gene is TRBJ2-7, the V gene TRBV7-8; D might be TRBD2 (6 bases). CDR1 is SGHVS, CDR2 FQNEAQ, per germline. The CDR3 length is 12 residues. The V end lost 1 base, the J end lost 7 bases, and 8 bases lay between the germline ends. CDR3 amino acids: CASSLERGEQYF. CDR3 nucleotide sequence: TGTGCCAGCAGCTTAGAACGGGGGGAGCAGTACTTC.

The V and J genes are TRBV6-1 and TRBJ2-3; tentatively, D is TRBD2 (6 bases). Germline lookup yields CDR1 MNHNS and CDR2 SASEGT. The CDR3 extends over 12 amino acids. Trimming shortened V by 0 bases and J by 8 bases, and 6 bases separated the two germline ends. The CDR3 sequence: CASSEAEGTQYF. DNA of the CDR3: TGTGCCAGCAGTGAAGCGGAGGGTACGCAGTATTTT.

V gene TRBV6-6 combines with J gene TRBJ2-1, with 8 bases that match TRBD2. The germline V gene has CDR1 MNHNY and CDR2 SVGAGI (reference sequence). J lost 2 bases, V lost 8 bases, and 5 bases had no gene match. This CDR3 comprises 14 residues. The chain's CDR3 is CASRGGLAYNEQFF. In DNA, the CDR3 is TGTGCCAGCCGGGGGGGTCTTGCCTACAATGAGCAGTTCTTC.

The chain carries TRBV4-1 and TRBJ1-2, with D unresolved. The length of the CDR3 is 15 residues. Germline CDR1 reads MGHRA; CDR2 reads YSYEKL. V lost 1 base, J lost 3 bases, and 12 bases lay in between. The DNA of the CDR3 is TGCGCCAGCAGCCAAGGAGAGGGAATTTACTATGGCTACACCTTC. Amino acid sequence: CASSQGEGIYYGYTF.

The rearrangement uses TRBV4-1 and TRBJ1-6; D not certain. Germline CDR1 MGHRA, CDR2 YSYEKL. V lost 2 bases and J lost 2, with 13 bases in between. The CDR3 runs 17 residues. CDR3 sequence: CASSQLEQPTYNSPLHF. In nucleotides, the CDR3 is TGCGCCAGCAGCCAACTCGAACAGCCCACCTATAATTCACCCCTCCACTTT.

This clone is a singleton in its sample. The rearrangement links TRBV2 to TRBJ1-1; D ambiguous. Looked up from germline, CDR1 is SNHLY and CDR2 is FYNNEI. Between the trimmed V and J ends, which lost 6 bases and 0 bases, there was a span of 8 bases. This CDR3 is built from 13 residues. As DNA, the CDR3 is TGTGCCAGCAGCGGAGACGTGAACACTGAAGCTTTCTTT. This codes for CASSGDVNTEAFF.

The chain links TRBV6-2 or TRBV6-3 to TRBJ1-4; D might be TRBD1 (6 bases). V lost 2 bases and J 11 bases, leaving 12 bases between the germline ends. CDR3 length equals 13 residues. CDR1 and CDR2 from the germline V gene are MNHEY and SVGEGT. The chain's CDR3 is CASSYGQTRKLFF. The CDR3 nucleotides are TGTGCCAGCAGTTACGGACAGACCAGGAAACTGTTTTTT.

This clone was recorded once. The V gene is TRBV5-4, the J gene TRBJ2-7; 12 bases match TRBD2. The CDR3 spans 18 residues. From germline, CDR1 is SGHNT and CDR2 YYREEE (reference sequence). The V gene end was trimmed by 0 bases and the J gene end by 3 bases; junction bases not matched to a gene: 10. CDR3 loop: CASSLGPSGGATNYEQYF. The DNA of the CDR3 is TGTGCCAGCAGCTTGGGTCCTAGCGGGGGGGCCACGAACTACGAGCAGTACTTC.

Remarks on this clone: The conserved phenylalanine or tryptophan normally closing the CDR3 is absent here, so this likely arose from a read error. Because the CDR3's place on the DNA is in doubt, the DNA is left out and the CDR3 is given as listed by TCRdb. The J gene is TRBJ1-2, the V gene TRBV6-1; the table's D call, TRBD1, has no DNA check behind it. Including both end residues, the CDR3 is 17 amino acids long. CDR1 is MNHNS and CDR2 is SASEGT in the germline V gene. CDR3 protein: CASSESRPGQGAGGAFV.

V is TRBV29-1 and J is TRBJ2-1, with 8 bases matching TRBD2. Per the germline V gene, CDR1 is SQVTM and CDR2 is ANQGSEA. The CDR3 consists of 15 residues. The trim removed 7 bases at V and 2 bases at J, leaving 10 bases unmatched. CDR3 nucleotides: TGCAGCGGCGCAAATAGCGGGGTCGCCTACAATGAGCAGTTCTTC. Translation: CSGANSGVAYNEQFF.

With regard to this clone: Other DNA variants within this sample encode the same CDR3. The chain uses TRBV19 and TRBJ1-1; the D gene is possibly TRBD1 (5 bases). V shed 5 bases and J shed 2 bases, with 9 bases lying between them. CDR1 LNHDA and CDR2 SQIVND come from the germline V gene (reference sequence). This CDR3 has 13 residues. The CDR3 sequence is CASSSTVNTEAFF. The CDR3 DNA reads TGTGCCAGTAGTTCGACAGTAAACACTGAAGCTTTCTTT.

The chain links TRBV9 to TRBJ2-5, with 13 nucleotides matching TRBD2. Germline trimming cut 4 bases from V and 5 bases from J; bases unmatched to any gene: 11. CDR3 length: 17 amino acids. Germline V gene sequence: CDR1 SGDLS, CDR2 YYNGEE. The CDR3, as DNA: TGTGCCAGCAGCTCGCGGACTAGCGGGGGATCGGGGGAGACCCAGTACTTC. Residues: CASSSRTSGGSGETQYF.

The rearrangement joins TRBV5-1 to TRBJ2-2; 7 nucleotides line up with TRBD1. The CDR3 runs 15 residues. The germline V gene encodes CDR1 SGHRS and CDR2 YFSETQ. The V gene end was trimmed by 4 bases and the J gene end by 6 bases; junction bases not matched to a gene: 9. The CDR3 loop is CASSPRRQGAGELFF. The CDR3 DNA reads TGCGCCAGCAGCCCCCGGCGGCAGGGGGCCGGGGAGCTGTTTTTT.

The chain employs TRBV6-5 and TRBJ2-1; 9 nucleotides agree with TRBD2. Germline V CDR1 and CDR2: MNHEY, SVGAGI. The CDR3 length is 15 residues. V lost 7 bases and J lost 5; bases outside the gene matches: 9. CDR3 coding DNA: TGTGCCAGCAAGGGCGGTAGCGGGGGACACAATGAGCAGTTCTTC. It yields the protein CASKGGSGGHNEQFF.

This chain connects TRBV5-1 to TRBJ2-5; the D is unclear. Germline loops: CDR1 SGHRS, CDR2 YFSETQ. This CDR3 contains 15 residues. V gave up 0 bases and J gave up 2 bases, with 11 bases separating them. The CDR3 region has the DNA TGCGCCAGCAGCTTGGCCGCGGCGGAACAAGAGACCCAGTACTTC. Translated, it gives CASSLAAAEQETQYF.

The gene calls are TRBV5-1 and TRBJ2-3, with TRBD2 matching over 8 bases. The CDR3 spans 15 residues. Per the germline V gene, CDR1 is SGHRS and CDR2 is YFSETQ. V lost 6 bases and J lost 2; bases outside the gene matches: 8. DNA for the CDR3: TGCGCCAGCAACGCAGCGGGGGACTACACAGATACGCAGTATTTT. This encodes CASNAAGDYTDTQYF.

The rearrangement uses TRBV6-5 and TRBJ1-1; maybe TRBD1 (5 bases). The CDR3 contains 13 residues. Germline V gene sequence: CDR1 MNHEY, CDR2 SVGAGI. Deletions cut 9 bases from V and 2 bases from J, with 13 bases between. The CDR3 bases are TGTGCCAGTAGCGGGGGGGTAAACACTGAAGCTTTCTTT. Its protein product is CASSGGVNTEAFF.

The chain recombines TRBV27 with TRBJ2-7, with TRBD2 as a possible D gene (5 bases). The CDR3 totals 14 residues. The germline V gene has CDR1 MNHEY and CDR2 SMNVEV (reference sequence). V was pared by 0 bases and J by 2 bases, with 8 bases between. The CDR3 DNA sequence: TGTGCCAGCAGTTTATCAGGGAGTACCTACGAGCAGTACTTC. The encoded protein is CASSLSGSTYEQYF.

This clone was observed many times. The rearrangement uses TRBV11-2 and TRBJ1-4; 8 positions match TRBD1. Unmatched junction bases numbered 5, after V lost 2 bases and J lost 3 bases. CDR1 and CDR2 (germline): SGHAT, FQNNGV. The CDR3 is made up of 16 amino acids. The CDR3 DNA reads TGTGCCAGCAGCTTACGGGGGGACAGGTCTAATGAAAAACTGTTTTTT. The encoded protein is CASSLRGDRSNEKLFF. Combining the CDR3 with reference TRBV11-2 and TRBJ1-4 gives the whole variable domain EAGVAQSPRYKIIEKRQSVAFWCNPISGHATLYWYQQILGQGPKLLIQFQNNGVVDDSQLPKDRFSAERLKGVDSTLKIQPAKLEDSAVYLCASSLRGDRSNEKLFFGSGTQLSVL.

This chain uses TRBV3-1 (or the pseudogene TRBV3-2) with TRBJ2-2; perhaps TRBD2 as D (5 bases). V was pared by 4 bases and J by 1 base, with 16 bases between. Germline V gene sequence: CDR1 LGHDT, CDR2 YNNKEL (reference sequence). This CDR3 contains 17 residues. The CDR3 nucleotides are TGTGCCAGCAGCCCAAATCAACAGCGGAGGAACACCGGGGAGCTGTTTTTT. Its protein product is CASSPNQQRRNTGELFF.

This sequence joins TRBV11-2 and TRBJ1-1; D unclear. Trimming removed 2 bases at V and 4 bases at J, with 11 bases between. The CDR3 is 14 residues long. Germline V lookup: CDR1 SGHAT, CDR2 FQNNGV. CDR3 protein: CASSLLARSTEAFF. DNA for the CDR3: TGTGCCAGCAGCTTATTGGCCCGGAGCACTGAAGCTTTCTTT.

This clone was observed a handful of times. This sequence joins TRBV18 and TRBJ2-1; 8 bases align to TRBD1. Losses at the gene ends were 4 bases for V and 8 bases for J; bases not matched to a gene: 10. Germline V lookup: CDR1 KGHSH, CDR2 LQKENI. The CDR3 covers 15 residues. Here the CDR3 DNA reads TGTGCCAGCTCACTGCCGGGACAGGAGGGCGATGAGCAGTTCTTC. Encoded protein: CASSLPGQEGDEQFF.

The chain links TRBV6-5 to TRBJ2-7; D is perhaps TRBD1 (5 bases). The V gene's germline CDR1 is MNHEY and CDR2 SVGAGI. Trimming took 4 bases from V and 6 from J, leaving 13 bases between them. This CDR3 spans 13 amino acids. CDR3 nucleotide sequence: TGTGCCAGCAGTTCCCAGGGATCATTCGAGCAGTACTTC. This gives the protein CASSSQGSFEQYF.